The sample holds a few counts of the clone carrying this T cell receptor (beta chain). Its antigen is unidentified. Template input, which was bulk tumor genomic DNA, totaled 600 ng per sample. Multiple biopsies spaced far apart were taken from each primary tumor during surgery. Before undergoing curative surgery, patients had newly diagnosed non-small cell lung cancer that was untreated. The length of the CDR3 is 21 residues. Germline V gene data show CDR1 as DFQATT and CDR2 as SNEGSKA (reference sequence). A first 10-cycle multiplex round used 32 V-gene and 13 J-gene primers on TCR beta CDR3. TCRdb passed the multiplex PCR reads through MiXCR, listing each CDR3 protein once. Counted here are tens of thousands of distinct CDR3 sequences, about 26% occurring once; the ten biggest clones make up around 3.8%. The data originate from a study of immune heterogeneity within non-small cell lung tumors. Findings and caveats of the study: Local T-cell clonality correlated moderately but significantly with local tumor mutational burden (R roughly 0.33).

This chain links TRBV20-1 with TRBJ2-1, with TRBD2 matching over 14 bases. The receptor's source is a man aged 40-49 years with non-small cell lung cancer. Source material: lung tumor tissue. The CDR3, as DNA: TGCTACAGCAGCGTGCCAGAGCGGGGACTAGCGGGAGAGGGGTCCTACAATGAGCAGTTCTTC. Encoded protein: CYSSVPERGLAGEGSYNEQFF.